The 7 T cell receptor beta chains listed next were all sequenced from one sample in a study of neoadjuvant anti-PD-1 for oral cavity cancer. TCRdb's copy holds only in-frame clones and misses some; the assay was immunoSEQ multiplex PCR. The table shows some 15,000 clones, with roughly two thirds occurring only once. This specimen consisted of PBMCs, obtained before nivolumab (anti-PD-1) treatment. The origin of the receptors is a person aged 35 to 85 with oral cavity squamous cell carcinoma.

This clone was detected a few times. V usage is TRBV6-1 and J usage is TRBJ1-3, with D unresolved. The V end lost 7 bases, the J end lost 2 bases, and 15 bases lay between the germline ends. Germline CDR1 is MNHNS and CDR2 is SASEGT. The CDR3 contains 15 residues. CDR3 in amino acids: CASTFMVIAGNTIYF. The CDR3 nucleotides are TGTGCCAGCACGTTTATGGTAATAGCTGGAAACACCATATATTTT.

A word on this clone: At one end, the junction sequence differs from germline, possibly due to a read error. The chain links TRBV7-8 to TRBJ2-7; TRBD1 aligns across 7 bases. The CDR3 totals 13 residues. Germline V gene sequence: CDR1 SGHVS, CDR2 FQNEAQ. CDR3 nucleotide sequence: TGTGCCAGCAGTTTAGACAGGGCCTACGAGCAGTACTTC. Protein: CASSLDRAYEQYF.

The J gene is TRBJ2-2, the V gene TRBV7-9; D is uncertain. CDR3 length: 15 residues. Germline values: CDR1 SEHNR, CDR2 FQNEAQ (reference sequence). V gave up 1 base and J gave up 1 base, with 7 bases separating them. CDR3 residues: CASSLVAVNTGELFF. CDR3 bases: TGTGCCAGCAGCTTAGTTGCAGTGAACACCGGGGAGCTGTTTTTT.

This clone turned up a few times. The gene calls are TRBV27 and TRBJ1-2; no clear D gene. Looked up from germline, CDR1 is MNHEY and CDR2 is SMNVEV (reference sequence). This CDR3 has 19 residues. V lost 7 bases to trimming and J lost 2 bases, with 29 bases between them. CDR3 sequence reads: CASKEKGRSFLVSNYGYTF. The DNA of the CDR3 is TGTGCCAGCAAAGAGAAGGGTCGGAGCTTCTTAGTTTCGAACTATGGCTACACCTTC.

This clone has just a few counts. The rearrangement links TRBV28 to TRBJ2-7; D is undetermined. Trimming took off 1 base at V and 3 bases at J, with 7 bases between the two ends. Germline assignment: CDR1 MDHEN and CDR2 SYDVKM. The CDR3 spans 13 residues. CDR3 in amino acids: CASSLLGNYEQYF. The CDR3 nucleotides are TGTGCCAGCAGTTTATTGGGCAACTACGAGCAGTACTTC.

V is TRBV6-1 and J is TRBJ2-7; TRBD2 agrees at 8 bases. CDR1 and CDR2 (germline): MNHNS, SASEGT. The V and J ends lost 7 bases and 2 bases, in that order; junction bases with no gene match: 10. This CDR3 is 15 amino acids long. The chain's CDR3 is CASNPGGTAAYEQYF. CDR3 nucleotide sequence: TGTGCCAGCAACCCGGGGGGGACTGCCGCCTACGAGCAGTACTTC.

The chain recombines TRBV4-1 with TRBJ2-1; 9 bases agree with TRBD2. The CDR3 consists of 16 residues. Germline CDR1 MGHRA, CDR2 YSYEKL. V shed 4 bases and J 1 base; nucleotides not matched to a gene: 5. CDR3 DNA: TGCGCCAGCAGCCGCCCCACTAGCGGGTCCTACAATGAGCAGTTCTTC. Protein product: CASSRPTSGSYNEQFF.